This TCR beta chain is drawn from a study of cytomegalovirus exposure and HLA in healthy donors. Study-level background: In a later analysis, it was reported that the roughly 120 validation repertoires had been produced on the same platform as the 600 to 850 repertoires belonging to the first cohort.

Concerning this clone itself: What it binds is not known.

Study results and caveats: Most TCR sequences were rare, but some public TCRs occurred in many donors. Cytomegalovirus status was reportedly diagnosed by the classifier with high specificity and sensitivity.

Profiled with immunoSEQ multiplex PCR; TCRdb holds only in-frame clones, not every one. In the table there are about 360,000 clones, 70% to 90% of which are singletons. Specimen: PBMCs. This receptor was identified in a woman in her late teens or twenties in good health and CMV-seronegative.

CDR3 sequence: CATSSLVTTGEYEQYF. In DNA form, the CDR3 reads TGTGCCACCTCTTCGTTGGTAACGACGGGAGAATACGAGCAGTACTTC. V gene TRBV27 combines with J gene TRBJ2-7; a possible D gene is TRBD2 (6 bases). Germline assignment: CDR1 MNHEY and CDR2 SMNVEV (reference sequence). The CDR3 is made up of 16 amino acids. The V end lost 10 bases, the J end lost 4 bases, and 26 bases lay between the germline ends.